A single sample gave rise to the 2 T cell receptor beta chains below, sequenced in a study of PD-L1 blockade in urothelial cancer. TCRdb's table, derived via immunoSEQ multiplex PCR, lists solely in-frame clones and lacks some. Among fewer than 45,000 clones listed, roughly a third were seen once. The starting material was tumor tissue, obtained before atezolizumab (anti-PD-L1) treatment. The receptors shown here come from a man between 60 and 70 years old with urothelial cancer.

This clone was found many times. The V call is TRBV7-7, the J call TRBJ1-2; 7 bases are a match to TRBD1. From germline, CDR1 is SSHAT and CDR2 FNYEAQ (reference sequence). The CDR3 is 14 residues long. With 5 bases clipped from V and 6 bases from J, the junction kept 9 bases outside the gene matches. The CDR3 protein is CASSPSDRVNGYTF. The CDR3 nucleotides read TGTGCCAGCAGCCCCTCCGACAGGGTGAATGGCTACACCTTC.

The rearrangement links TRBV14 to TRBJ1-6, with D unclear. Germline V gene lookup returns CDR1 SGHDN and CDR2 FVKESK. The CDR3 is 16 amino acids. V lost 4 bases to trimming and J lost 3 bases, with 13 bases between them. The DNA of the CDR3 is TGTGCCAGCAGCCGCGGCGGCGGAATCTATAATTCACCCCTCCACTTT. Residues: CASSRGGGIYNSPLHF.